The clone carrying this T cell receptor (beta chain) appeared many times. Its antigen is currently unknown. TCRdb reprocessed the 5' RACE reads with MiXCR, giving one entry per CDR3 protein. The repertoire holds more than 650,000 distinct CDR3 sequences, with roughly 6% as singletons. The entry originates in a study of identical twins. Points from the study as a whole: It was possible that invariant MAIT and iNKT cells partly confounded the zero-insertion analyses. Beta clonotypes that were abundant in cord blood contained fewer insertions, a pattern absent from memory repertoires.

Germline V CDR1 and CDR2: DFQATT, SNEGSKA (reference sequence). V was cut by 2 bases and J by 0 bases, with 5 bases left in between. The length of the CDR3 is 12 residues. The sequence came from a man aged 18-30 years in good health. The sample consisted of naive T cells sorted from blood. The genes are TRBV20-1 and TRBJ2-7, with D unclear. The DNA for the CDR3 is TGCAGTGCTAGACCGGGCTCCTACGAGCAGTACTTC. This gives the protein CSARPGSYEQYF.